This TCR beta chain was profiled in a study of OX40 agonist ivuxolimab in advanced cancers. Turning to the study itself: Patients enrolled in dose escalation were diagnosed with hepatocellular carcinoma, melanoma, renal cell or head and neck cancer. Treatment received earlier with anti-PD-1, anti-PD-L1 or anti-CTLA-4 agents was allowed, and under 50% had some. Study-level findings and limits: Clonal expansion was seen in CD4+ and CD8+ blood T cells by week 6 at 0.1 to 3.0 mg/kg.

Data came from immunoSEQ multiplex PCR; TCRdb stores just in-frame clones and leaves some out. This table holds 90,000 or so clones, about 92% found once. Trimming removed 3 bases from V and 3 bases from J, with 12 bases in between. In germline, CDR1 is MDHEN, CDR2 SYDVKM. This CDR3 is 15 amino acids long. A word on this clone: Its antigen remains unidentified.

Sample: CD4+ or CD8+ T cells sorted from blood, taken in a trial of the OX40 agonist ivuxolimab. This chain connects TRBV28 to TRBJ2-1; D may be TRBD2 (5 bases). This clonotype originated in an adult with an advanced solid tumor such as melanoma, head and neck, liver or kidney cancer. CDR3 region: CASSFPEGSYNEQFF. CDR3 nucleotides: TGTGCCAGCAGTTTCCCCGAGGGCAGCTACAATGAGCAGTTCTTC.